The sequence of this TCR beta chain was determined in a study of somatic mutations in cytotoxic T cells in rheumatoid arthritis. Study as a whole: There were some V beta antibody-stained T-cell populations flow-sorted at nearly 100% purity, and these included V beta1+ cells sequenced for TCRB. Study observations and caveats: No significant CD8+ T-cell clonality difference was found between rheumatoid arthritis patients and age-matched controls.

The study pulled out CD4+ and CD8+ cells with positive magnetic bead selection and then checked their purity by flow cytometry. Generated by immunoSEQ multiplex PCR, the TCRdb table keeps only in-frame clones and is missing some. The data hold roughly 23,000 clones, with about four fifths observed a single time. Comments on this clone: Its antigen is undetermined. Mismatch with germline at one junction end may stem from a read error.

The CDR3 runs 16 residues. From germline, CDR1 is SGHTA and CDR2 FQGNSA. The origin of this receptor is an adult with rheumatoid arthritis. The V and J genes are TRBV7-2 and TRBJ1-1, with 8 bases lining up with TRBD1. Sequencing was carried out using CD8+ T cells sorted from blood. CDR3 sequence: CASSLLPDRENTEAFF. The CDR3 DNA sequence: TGTGCCAGCAGCTTACTCCCGGACAGGGAAAACACTGAAGCTTTCTTC.